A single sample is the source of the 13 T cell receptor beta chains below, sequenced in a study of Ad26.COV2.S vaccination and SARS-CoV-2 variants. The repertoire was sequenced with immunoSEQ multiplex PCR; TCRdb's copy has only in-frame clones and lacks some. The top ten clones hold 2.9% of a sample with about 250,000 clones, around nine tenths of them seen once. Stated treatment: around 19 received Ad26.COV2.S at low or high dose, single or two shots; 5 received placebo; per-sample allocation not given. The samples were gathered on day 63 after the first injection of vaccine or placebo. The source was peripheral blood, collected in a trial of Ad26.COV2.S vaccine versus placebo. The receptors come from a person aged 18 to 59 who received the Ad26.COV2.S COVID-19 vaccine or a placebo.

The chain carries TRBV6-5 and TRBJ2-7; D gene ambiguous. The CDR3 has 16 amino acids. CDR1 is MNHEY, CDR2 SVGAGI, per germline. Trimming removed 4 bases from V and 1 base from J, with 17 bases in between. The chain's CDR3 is CASSSIPPTPSYEQYV. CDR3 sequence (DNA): TGTGCCAGCAGTTCAATCCCTCCCACACCTTCCTACGAGCAGTACGTC.

The CDR3 DNA is TGTGCCAGCAGTGAAGAGGGGGGTTACACTGAAGCTTTCTTT. This codes for CASSEEGGYTEAFF. The rearrangement joins TRBV6-1 to TRBJ1-1; TRBD1 is a possible D gene (6 bases). Germline CDR1 and CDR2: MNHNS and SASEGT. CDR3 size: 14 residues. V lost 1 base to trimming and J lost 3 bases, with 9 bases between them.

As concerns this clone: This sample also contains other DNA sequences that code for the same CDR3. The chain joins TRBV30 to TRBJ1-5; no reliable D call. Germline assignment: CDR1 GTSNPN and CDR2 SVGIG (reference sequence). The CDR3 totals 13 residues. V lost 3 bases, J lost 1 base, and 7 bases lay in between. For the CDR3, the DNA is TGTGCCTGGAGCGGTGGAAGCAATCAGCCCCAGCATTTT. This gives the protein CAWSGGSNQPQHF.

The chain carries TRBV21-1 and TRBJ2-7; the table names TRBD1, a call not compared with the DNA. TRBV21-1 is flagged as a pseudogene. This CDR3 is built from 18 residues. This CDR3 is CASSKRDLGDRSAYEQYF. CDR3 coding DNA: TGTGCTAGCAGCAAAAGGGACTTGGGGGACAGGTCAGCCTACGAGCAGTACTTC.

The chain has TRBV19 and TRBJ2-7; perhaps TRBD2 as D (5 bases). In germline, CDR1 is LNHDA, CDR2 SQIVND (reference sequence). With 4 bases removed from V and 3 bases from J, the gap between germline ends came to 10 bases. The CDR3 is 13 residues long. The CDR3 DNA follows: TGTGCCAGTAGTAGCGGGTGGGGCTACGAGCAGTACGTC. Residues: CASSSGWGYEQYV.

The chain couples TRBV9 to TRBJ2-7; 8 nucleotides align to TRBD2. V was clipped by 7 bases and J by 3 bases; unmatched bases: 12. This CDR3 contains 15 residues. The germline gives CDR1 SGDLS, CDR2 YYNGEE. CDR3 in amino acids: CASALGPGGDYEQYF. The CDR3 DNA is TGTGCCAGCGCACTTGGGCCCGGGGGGGACTACGAGCAGTACTTC. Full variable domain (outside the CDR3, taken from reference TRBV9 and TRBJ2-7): DSGVTQTPKHLITATGQRVTLRCSPRSGDLSVYWYQQSLDQGLQFLIQYYNGEERAKGNILERFSAQQFPDLHSELNLSSLELGDSALYFCASALGPGGDYEQYFGPGTRLTVT.

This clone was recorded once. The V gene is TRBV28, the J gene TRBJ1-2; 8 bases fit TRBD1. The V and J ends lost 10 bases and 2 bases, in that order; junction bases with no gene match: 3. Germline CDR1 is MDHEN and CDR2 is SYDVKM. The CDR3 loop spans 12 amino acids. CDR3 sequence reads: CAMGQANYGYTF. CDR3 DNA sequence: TGTGCCATGGGACAGGCGAACTATGGCTACACCTTC.

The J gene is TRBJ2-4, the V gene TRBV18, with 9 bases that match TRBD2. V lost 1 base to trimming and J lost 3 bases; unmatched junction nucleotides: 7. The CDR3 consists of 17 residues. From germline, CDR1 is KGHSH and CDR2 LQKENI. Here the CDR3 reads CASSPLKAGGNKNIQYF. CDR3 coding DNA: TGTGCCAGCTCACCACTTAAGGCGGGGGGGAACAAAAACATTCAGTACTTC. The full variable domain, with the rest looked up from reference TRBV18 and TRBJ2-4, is NAGVMQNPRHLVRRRGQEARLRCSPMKGHSHVYWYRQLPEEGLKFMVYLQKENIIDESGMPKERFSAEFPKEGPSILRIQQVVRGDSAAYFCASSPLKAGGNKNIQYFGAGTRLSVL.

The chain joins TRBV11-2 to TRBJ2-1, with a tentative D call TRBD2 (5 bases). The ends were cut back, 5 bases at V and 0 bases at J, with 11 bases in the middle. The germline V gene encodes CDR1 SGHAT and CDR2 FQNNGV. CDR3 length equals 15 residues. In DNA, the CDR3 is TGTGCCAGCAGCCCGGGGTGGCGCTCCTACAATGAGCAGTTCTTC. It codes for CASSPGWRSYNEQFF.

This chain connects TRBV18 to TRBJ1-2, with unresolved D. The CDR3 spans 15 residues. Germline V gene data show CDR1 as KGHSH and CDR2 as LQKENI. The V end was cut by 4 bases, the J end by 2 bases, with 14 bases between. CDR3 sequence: CASSLLGLDNYGYTF. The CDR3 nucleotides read TGTGCCAGCTCACTTCTAGGGCTGGACAACTATGGCTACACCTTC.

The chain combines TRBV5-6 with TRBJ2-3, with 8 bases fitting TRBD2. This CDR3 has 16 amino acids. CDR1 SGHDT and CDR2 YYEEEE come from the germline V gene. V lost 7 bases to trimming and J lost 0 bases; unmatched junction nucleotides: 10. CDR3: CASGPWGGRSTDTQYF. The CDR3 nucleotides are TGTGCCAGCGGGCCCTGGGGCGGGAGGAGCACAGATACGCAGTATTTT.

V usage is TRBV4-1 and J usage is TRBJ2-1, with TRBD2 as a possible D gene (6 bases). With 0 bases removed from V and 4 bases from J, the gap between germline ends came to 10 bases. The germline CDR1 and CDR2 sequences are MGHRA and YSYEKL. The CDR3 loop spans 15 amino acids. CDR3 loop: CASSQDSGVYNEQFF. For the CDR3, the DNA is TGCGCCAGCAGCCAAGACTCGGGGGTTTACAATGAGCAGTTCTTC.

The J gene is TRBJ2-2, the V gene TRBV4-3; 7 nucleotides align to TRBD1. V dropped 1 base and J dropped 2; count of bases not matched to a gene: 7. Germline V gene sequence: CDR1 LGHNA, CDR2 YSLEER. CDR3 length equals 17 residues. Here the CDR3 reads CASSQGDSSLNTGELFF. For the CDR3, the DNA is TGCGCCAGCAGCCAAGGGGACAGCTCCTTAAACACCGGGGAGCTGTTTTTT.